This T cell receptor (beta chain) was observed in a study of blood T cell repertoires in COVID-19. Study-wide background: Sites across the United States, Italy and Spain contributed samples from acute and convalescent COVID-19. Sources were T cells, B-cell-depleted T cells, or PBMCs; the material itself was cDNA or gDNA.

Original analysis: The assay estimated nucleated cells by amplifying reference gene primers. Data came from immunoSEQ multiplex PCR; TCRdb stores just in-frame clones and leaves some out. V and J calls and clone size follow that table, whereas D and trimming were derived from the DNA. Counted here are about 190,000 clones, around 80% occurring once; the ten biggest clones make up approximately 13%. The germline V gene has CDR1 SNHLY and CDR2 FYNNEI. There are 13 residues in the CDR3. The J segment lost 4 bases and the V segment lost 9 bases, leaving 5 bases of the junction unmatched. This clone has just one count.

This TCR came from a man aged 50 to 59 who had recovered from COVID-19. The J gene is TRBJ1-5, the V gene TRBV2; 8 positions match TRBD1. The sequencing input was peripheral blood. The CDR3 sequence is CASQGAWNQPQHF. DNA of the CDR3: TGTGCCAGTCAGGGGGCCTGGAATCAGCCCCAGCATTTT. Full variable domain (missing parts from reference TRBV2 and TRBJ1-5): EPEVTQTPSHQVTQMGQEVILRCVPISNHLYFYWYRQILGQKVEFLVSFYNNEISEKSEIFDDQFSVERPDGSNFTLKIRSTKLEDSAMYFCASQGAWNQPQHFGDGTRLSIL.